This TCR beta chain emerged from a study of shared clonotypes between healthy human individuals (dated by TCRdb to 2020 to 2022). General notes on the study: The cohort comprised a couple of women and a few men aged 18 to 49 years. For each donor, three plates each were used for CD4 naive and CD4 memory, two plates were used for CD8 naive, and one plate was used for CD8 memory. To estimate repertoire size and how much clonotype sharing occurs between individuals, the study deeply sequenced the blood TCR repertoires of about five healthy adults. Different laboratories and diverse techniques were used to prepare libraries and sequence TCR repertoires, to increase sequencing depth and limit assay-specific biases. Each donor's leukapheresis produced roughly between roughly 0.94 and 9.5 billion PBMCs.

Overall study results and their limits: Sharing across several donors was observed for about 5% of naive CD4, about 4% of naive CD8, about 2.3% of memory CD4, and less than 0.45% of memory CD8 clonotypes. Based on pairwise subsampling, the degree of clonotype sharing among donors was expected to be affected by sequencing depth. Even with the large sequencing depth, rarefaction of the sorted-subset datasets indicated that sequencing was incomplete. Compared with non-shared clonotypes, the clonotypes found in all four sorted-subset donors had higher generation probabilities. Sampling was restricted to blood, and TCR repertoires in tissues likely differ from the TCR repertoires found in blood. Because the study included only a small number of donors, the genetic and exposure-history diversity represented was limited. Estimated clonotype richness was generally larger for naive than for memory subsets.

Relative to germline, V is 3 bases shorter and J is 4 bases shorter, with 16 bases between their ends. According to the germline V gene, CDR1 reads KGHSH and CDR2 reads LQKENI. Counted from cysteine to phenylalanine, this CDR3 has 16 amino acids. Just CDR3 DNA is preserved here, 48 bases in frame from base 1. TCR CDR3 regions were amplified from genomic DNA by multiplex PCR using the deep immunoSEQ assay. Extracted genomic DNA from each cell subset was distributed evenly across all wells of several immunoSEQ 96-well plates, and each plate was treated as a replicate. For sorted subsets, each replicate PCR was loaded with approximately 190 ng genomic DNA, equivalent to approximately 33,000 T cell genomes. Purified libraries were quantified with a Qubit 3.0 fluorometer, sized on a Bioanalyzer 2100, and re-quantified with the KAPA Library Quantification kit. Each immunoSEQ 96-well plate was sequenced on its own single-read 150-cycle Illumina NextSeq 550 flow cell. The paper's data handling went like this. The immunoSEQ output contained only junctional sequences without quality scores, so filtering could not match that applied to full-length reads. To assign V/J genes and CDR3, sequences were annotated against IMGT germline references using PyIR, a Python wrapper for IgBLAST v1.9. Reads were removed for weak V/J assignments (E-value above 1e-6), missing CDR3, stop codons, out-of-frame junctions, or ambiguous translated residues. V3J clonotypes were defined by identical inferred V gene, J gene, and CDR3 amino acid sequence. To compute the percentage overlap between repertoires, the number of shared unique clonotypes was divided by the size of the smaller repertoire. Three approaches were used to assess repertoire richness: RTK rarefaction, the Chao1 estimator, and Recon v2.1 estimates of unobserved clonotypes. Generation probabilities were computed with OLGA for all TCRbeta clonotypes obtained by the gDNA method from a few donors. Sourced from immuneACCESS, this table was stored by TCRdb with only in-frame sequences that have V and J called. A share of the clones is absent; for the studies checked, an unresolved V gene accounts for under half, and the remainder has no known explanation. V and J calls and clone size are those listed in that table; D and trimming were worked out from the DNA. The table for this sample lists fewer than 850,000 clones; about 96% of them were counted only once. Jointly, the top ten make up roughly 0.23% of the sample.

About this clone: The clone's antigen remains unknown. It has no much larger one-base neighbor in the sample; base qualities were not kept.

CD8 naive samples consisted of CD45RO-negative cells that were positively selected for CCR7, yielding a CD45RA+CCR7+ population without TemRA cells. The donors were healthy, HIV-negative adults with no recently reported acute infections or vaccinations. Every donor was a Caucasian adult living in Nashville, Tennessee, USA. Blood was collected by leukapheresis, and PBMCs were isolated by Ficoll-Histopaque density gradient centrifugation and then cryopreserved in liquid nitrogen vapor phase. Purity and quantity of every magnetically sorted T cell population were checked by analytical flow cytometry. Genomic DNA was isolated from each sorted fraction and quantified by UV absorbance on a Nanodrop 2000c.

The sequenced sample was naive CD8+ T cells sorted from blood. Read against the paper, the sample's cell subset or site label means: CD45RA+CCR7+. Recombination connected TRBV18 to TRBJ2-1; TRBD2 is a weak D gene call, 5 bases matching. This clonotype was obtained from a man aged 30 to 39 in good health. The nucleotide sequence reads TGTGCCAGCTCACCGTCGGGATCCCCACTATACAATGAGCAGTTCTTC. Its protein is CASSPSGSPLYNEQFF.